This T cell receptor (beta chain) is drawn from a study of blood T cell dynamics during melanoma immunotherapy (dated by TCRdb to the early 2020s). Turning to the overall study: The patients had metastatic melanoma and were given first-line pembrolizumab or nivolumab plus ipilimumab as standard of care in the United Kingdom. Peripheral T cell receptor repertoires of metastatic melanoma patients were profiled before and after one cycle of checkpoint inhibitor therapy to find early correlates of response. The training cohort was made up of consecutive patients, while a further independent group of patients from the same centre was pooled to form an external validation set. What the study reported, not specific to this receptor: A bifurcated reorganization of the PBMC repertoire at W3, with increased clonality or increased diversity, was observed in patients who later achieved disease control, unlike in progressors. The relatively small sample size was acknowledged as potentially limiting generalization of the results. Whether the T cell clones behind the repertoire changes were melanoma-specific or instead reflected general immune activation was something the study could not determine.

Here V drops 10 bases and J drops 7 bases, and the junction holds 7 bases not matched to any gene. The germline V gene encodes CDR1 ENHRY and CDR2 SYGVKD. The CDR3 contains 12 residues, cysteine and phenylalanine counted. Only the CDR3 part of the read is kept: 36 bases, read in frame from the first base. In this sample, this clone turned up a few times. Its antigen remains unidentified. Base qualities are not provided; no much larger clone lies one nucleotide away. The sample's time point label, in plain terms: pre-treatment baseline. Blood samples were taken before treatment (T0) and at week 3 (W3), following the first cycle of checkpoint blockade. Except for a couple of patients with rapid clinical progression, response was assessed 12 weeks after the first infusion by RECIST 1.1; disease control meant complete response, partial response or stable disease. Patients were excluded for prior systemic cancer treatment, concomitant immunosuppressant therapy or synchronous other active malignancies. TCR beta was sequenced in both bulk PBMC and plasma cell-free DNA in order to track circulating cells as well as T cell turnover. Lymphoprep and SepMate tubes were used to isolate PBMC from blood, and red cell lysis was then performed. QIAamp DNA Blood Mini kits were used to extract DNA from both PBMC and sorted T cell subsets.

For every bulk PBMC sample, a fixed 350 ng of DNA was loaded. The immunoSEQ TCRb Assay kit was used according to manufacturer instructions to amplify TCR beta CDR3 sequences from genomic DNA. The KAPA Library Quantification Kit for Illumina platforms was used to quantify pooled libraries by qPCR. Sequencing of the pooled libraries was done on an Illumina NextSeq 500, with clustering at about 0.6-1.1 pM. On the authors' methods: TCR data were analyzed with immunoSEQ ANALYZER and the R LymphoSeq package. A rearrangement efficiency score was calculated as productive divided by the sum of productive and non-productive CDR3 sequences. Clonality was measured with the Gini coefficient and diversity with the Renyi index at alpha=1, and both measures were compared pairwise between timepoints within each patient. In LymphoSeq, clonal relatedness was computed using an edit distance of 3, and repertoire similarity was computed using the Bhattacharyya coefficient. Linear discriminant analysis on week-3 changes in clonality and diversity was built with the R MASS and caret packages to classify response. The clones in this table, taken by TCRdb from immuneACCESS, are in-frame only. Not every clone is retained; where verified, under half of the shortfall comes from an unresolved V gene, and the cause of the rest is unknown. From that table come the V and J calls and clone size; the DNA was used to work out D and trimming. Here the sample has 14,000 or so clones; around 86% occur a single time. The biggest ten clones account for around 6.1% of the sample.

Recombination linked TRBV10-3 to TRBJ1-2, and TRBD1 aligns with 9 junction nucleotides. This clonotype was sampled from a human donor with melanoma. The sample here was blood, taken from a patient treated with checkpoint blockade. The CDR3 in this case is CARGDRVGGYTF. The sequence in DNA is TGTGCCAGAGGGGACAGGGTCGGTGGCTACACCTTC.